This is a list of T cell receptor beta chains from one sample in a study of cytomegalovirus exposure and HLA in healthy donors. Assay: immunoSEQ multiplex PCR; the TCRdb copy retains only in-frame clones and omits some. The sample data list around 130,000 clones. The sequenced sample was PBMCs. These receptors all come from an older woman in good health and CMV-seronegative. CDR3s include the opening cysteine and the closing phenylalanine or tryptophan. Each record gives: V gene, J gene, D gene, CDR3 protein, CDR3 DNA. D genes are given only for firm matches.

>TRBV6-1|TRBJ1-2|TRBD1
CAISRQGEGYGYTF
TGTGCCATTAGTAGACAGGGGGAAGGGTATGGCTACACCTTC
>TRBV19|TRBJ2-2|TRBD1
CASSPQTGTGELFF
TGTGCCAGTAGTCCCCAGACAGGGACCGGGGAGCTGTTTTTT
>TRBV9|TRBJ2-1|TRBD2
CASSVGLAGGPAYNEQFF
TGTGCCAGCAGCGTAGGACTAGCGGGGGGGCCGGCCTACAATGAGCAGTTCTTC
>TRBV2|TRBJ2-7|TRBD2
CASRTSGGRNSYEQYF
TGTGCCAGCAGAACTAGCGGGGGCCGAAATTCCTACGAGCAGTACTTC
>TRBV30|TRBJ2-1|.
CAIADYNEQFF
TGTGCCATAGCGGATTACAATGAGCAGTTCTTC
>TRBV6-5|TRBJ2-5|TRBD1
CASSYTTGGSETQYF
TGTGCCAGCAGTTACACAACAGGGGGCAGTGAGACCCAGTACTTC
>TRBV10-2|TRBJ2-1|TRBD2
CASTPQRGAYNEQFF
TGCGCCAGCACCCCCCAGCGGGGGGCCTACAATGAGCAGTTCTTC
>TRBV5-4|TRBJ1-1|.
CASSLETPGLTEAFF
TGTGCCAGCAGCTTGGAAACTCCAGGGCTCACTGAAGCTTTCTTT
>TRBV2|TRBJ1-6|.
CASSEQGLGSPLHF
TGTGCCAGCAGTGAACAGGGTTTAGGTTCACCCCTCCACTTT
>TRBV11-2|TRBJ2-7|TRBD1
CASSGTGAAYEQYF
TGTGCCAGCAGCGGTACAGGGGCCGCCTACGAGCAGTACTTC
>TRBV6-6|TRBJ1-2|TRBD1
CASSTGGAPNYGYTF
TGTGCCAGCTCGACAGGGGGCGCCCCCAACTATGGCTACACCTTC
>TRBV30|TRBJ2-3|.
CAWSVARTDTQYF
TGTGCCTGGAGTGTAGCGCGAACAGATACGCAGTATTTT
>TRBV30|TRBJ2-1|TRBD2
CASWTSGLYNEQFF
TGTGCCTCCTGGACTAGCGGTTTATACAATGAGCAGTTCTTC
>TRBV19|TRBJ2-7|TRBD1
CASSMWTGGSYEQYF
TGTGCCAGTAGTATGTGGACAGGGGGCTCCTACGAGCAGTACTTC
>TRBV6-6|TRBJ2-7|TRBD2
CASSQTSGTSYEQYF
TGTGCCAGCAGCCAGACTAGCGGCACCTCCTACGAGCAGTACTTC
>TRBV10-3|TRBJ2-7|.
CAISDNNSYEQYF
TGTGCCATCAGTGATAACAACTCCTACGAGCAGTACTTC
>TRBV11-2|TRBJ1-6|TRBD1
CASSLSGQGHSPLHF
TGTGCCAGCAGCTTATCGGGACAGGGCCATTCACCCCTCCACTTT
>TRBV9|TRBJ1-2|TRBD1
CASSGVIGQGLGYTF
TGTGCCAGCAGCGGAGTCATAGGACAGGGGCTGGGCTACACCTTC
>TRBV28|TRBJ1-5|TRBD1
CATTGDNQPQHF
TGTGCCACGACAGGGGACAATCAGCCCCAGCATTTT
>TRBV6-5|TRBJ2-7|.
CASSGTPPSYEQYF
TGTGCCAGCAGTGGGACACCACCCTCCTACGAGCAGTACTTC
>TRBV5-1|TRBJ1-2|TRBD1
CASSTGTGIYGYTF
TGCGCCAGCAGCACCGGGACAGGCATATATGGCTACACCTTC
>TRBV25-1|TRBJ2-2|.
CASKSRAGELFF
TGTGCCAGCAAGTCCAGGGCCGGGGAGCTGTTTTTT
>TRBV5-4|TRBJ2-3|.
CASSLGQARDTQYF
TGTGCCAGCAGCTTGGGACAGGCACGAGATACGCAGTATTTT
>TRBV28|TRBJ2-1|.
CASRGAGIPMGEQFF
TGTGCCAGCAGGGGGGCGGGTATCCCTATGGGTGAGCAGTTCTTC
>TRBV19|TRBJ2-1|.
CASIGQLNYNEQFF
TGTGCCAGTATCGGACAATTAAATTACAATGAGCAGTTCTTC
>TRBV5-8|TRBJ2-7|TRBD1
CASIQTGTGGLGQYF
TGTGCCAGCATCCAAACCGGGACAGGGGGACTTGGGCAGTACTTC
>TRBV6-5|TRBJ1-5|.
CASSSRSRGRNQPQHF
TGTGCCAGCAGTTCCAGAAGTAGGGGTCGCAATCAGCCCCAGCATTTT
>TRBV2|TRBJ2-7|TRBD1
CASSLGTALLGEQYF
TGTGCCAGCAGTTTAGGGACAGCCCTACTAGGGGAGCAGTACTTC
>TRBV6-1|TRBJ2-3|TRBD1
CASSENRGSTDTQYF
TGTGCCAGCAGTGAAAACAGGGGAAGCACAGATACGCAGTATTTT
>TRBV5-5|TRBJ1-1|.
CASSSLAGGNTEAFF
TGTGCCAGCAGCTCACTGGCGGGGGGGAACACTGAAGCTTTCTTT
>TRBV5-1|TRBJ2-7|.
CASSLVGGGPYEQYF
TGCGCCAGCAGCTTGGTAGGGGGGGGACCGTACGAGCAGTACTTC
>TRBV10-3|TRBJ2-5|TRBD2
CAISPGLAGVRETQYF
TGTGCCATCTCACCGGGACTAGCGGGAGTGAGGGAGACCCAGTACTTC
>TRBV2|TRBJ2-7|.
CASSVTGGGEQYF
TGTGCCAGCAGTGTTACGGGGGGCGGCGAGCAGTACTTC
>TRBV5-4|TRBJ2-3|.
CASSQPVASTDTQYF
TGTGCCAGCAGCCAACCAGTGGCTAGCACAGATACGCAGTATTTT
>TRBV9|TRBJ1-2|.
CASSVDFSLTNYGYTF
TGTGCCAGCAGCGTGGACTTTTCTTTAACTAACTATGGCTACACCTTC
>TRBV4-1|TRBJ1-4|TRBD1
CASSQEGTVANEKLFF
TGCGCCAGCAGCCAAGAAGGGACAGTGGCTAATGAAAAACTGTTTTTT
>TRBV5-4|TRBJ2-3|.
CASSLAVGRDTQYF
TGTGCCAGCAGCTTGGCCGTCGGCAGGGATACGCAGTATTTT
>TRBV6-1|TRBJ1-5|.
CASSESTYSNQPQHF
TGTGCCAGCAGTGAATCTACGTATAGCAATCAGCCCCAGCATTTT
>TRBV28|TRBJ1-3|.
CASSPTPGSSGNTIYF
TGTGCCAGCAGCCCCACCCCGGGTTCCTCTGGAAACACCATATATTTT
>TRBV6-4|TRBJ2-7|.
CASSDSEKNRGGYEQYF
TGTGCCAGCAGTGACTCTGAGAAGAACAGGGGGGGTTACGAGCAGTACTTC
>TRBV28|TRBJ2-7|TRBD1
CASSPGTGAWEQYF
TGTGCCAGCAGTCCCGGGACAGGGGCATGGGAGCAGTACTTC